The present TCR beta chain was sequenced within a study of blood T cells in healthy people across ages. Study-wide results and limits: Long-lived donors exceeded aged donors in naive CD4+ cells and diversity.

In regard to this clonotype: Its antigen is undetermined. Likely a read error: the CDR3 ends without its conserved phenylalanine or tryptophan.

Through a sample-barcoded 5' primer and a J-beta primer mix, a second PCR was run for roughly 6 to 11 cycles. Each CDR3 protein is one row after TCRdb ran MiXCR on the 5' RACE reads. The sample contains 1.6 million or so distinct CDR3 sequences, roughly 32% of which appear only once. The CDR3 runs 14 residues. V lost 4 bases, J lost 5 bases, and 5 bases stayed unmatched. Germline lookup yields CDR1 MDHEN and CDR2 SYDVKM. The specimen was blood. The chain links TRBV28 to TRBJ1-2; TRBD1 matches 9 bases. The TCR was taken from a woman younger than 45 in good health. CDR3 in DNA: TGTGCCAGCAGTTATCCACAGGGGGCTTATGGCTACACCTGC. The encoded protein is CASSYPQGAYGYTC.